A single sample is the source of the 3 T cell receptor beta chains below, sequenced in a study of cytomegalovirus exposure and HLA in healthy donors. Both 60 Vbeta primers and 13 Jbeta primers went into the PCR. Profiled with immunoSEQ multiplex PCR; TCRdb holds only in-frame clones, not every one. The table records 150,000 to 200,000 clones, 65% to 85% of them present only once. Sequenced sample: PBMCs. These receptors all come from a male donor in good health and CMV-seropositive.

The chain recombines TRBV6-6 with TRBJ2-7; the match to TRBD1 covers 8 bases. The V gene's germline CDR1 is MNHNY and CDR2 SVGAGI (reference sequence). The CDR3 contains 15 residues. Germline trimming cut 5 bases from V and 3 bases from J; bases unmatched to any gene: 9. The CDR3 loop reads CASSTGQGALYEQYF. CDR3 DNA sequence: TGTGCCAGCAGTACCGGACAGGGAGCCCTCTACGAGCAGTACTTC.

The CDR3 bases are TGTGCCAGCAGTTTACCGGAGTGGGGGCGGATCAACACAGATACGCAGTATTTT. Amino acid sequence: CASSLPEWGRINTDTQYF. This chain uses TRBV28 with TRBJ2-3; TRBD1 is a possible D gene (6 bases). The germline V gene encodes CDR1 MDHEN and CDR2 SYDVKM. V shed 2 bases and J shed 2 bases, with 20 bases lying between them. The length of the CDR3 is 18 residues.

The DNA of the CDR3 is TGTGCCAGCAGCCACCCAGGAGCGGGATACACAGATACGCAGTATTTT. Its translation: CASSHPGAGYTDTQYF. The chain links TRBV9 to TRBJ2-3, with 7 bases fitting TRBD2. There are 16 residues in the CDR3. Germline V gene sequence: CDR1 SGDLS, CDR2 YYNGEE. Unmatched junction bases numbered 10, after V lost 4 bases and J lost 2 bases.